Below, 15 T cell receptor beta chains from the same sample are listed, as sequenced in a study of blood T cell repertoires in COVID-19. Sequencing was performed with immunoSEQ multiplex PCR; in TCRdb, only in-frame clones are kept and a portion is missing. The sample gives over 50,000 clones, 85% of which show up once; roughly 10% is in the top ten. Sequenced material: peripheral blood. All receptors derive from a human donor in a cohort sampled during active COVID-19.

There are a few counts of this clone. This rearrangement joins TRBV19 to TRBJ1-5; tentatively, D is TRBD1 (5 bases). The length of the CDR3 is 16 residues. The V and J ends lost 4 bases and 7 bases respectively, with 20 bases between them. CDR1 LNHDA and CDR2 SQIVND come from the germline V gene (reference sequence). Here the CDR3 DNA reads TGTGCCAGTAGTACAGGGTTCAATCCCCCCAGGCAGCCCCAGCATTTT. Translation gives CASSTGFNPPRQPQHF.

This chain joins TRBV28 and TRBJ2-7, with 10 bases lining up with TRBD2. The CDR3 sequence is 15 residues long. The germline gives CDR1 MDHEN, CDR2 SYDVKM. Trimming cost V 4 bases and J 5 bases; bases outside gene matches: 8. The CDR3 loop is CASSSGLAGVDEQYF. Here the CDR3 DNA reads TGTGCCAGCAGTTCCGGGCTAGCGGGAGTAGACGAGCAGTACTTC.

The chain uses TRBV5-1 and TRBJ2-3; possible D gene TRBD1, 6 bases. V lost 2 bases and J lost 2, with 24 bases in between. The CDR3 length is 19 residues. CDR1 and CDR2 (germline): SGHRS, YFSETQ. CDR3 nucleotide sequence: TGCGCCAGCAGCTTTACTTTCTCCGGGACACCAACCCTCACAGATACGCAGTATTTT. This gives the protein CASSFTFSGTPTLTDTQYF. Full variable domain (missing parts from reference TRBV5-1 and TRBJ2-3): KAGVTQTPRYLIKTRGQQVTLSCSPISGHRSVSWYQQTPGQGLQFLFEYFSETQRNKGNFPGRFSGRQFSNSRSEMNVSTLELGDSALYLCASSFTFSGTPTLTDTQYFGPGTRLTVL.

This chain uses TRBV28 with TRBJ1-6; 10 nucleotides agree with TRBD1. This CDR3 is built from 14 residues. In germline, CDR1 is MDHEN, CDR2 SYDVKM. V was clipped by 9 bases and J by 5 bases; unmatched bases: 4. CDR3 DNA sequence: TGTGCCAGTAGGACAGGGGGGAATAATTCACCCCTCCACTTT. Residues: CASRTGGNNSPLHF.

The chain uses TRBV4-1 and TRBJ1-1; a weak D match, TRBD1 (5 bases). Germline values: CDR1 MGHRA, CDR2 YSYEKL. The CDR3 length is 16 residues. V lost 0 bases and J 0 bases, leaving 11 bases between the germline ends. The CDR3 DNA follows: TGCGCCAGCAGCCAAGATCGGAACAGGATGAACACTGAAGCTTTCTTT. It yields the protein CASSQDRNRMNTEAFF.

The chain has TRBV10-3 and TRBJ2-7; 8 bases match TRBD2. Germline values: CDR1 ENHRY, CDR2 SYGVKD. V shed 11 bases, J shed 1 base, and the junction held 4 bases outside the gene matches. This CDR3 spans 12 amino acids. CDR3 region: CAAGGLSYEQYF. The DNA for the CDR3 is TGTGCCGCGGGGGGACTGTCCTACGAGCAGTACTTC.

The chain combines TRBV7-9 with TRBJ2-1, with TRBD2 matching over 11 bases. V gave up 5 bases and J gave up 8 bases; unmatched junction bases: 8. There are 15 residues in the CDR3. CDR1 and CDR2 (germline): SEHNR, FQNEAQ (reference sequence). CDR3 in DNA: TGTGCCAGCAGCACACTAGCGGGAGAAAGGCATGAGCAGTTCTTC. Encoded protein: CASSTLAGERHEQFF.

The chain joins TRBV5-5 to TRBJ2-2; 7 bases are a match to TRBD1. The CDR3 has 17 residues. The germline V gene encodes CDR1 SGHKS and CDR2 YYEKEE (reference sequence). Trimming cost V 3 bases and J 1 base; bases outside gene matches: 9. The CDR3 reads CASSSPRGQMNTGELFF. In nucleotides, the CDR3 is TGTGCCAGCAGCTCGCCTCGGGGACAGATGAACACCGGGGAGCTGTTTTTT.

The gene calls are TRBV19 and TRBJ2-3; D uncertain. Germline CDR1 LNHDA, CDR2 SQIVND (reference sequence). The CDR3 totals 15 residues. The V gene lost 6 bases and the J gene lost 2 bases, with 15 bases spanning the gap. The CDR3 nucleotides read TGTGCCAGTAGGCAAACCCGACTGTTCACAGATACGCAGTATTTT. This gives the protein CASRQTRLFTDTQYF. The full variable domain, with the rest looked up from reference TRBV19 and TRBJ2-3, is DGGITQSPKYLFRKEGQNVTLSCEQNLNHDAMYWYRQDPGQGLRLIYYSQIVNDFQKGDIAEGYSVSREKKESFPLTVTSAQKNPTAFYLCASRQTRLFTDTQYFGPGTRLTVL.

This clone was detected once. CDR3 sequence: CASSLTPGLKIYNEQFF. CDR3 bases: TGTGCCAGCAGCTTAACGCCGGGACTGAAGATATACAATGAGCAGTTCTTC. This sequence joins TRBV7-8 and TRBJ2-1, with TRBD2 as a possible D gene (6 bases). CDR3 length: 17 residues. Per germline, CDR1 SGHVS and CDR2 FQNEAQ. With 2 bases removed from V and 4 bases from J, the gap between germline ends came to 18 bases.

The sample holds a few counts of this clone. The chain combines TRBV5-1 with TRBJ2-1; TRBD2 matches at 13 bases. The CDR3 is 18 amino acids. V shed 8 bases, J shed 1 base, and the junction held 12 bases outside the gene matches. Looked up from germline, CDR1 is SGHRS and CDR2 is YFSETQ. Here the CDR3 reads CASKPGLAGSESYNEQFF. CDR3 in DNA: TGCGCCAGTAAACCGGGACTAGCGGGATCCGAATCCTACAATGAGCAGTTCTTC.

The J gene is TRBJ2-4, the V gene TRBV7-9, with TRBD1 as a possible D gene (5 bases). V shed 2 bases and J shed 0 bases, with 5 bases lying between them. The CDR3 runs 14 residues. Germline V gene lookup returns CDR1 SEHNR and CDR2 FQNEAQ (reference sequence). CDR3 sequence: CASSLQGAKNIQYF. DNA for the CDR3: TGTGCCAGCAGCTTACAGGGAGCCAAAAACATTCAGTACTTC.

For the CDR3, the DNA is TGTGCCAGCAGCTTACAGGGCGGCAATCAGCCCCAGCATTTT. The encoded protein is CASSLQGGNQPQHF. The chain is built from TRBV7-2 and TRBJ1-5; D is perhaps TRBD1 (5 bases). This CDR3 contains 14 residues. CDR1 is SGHTA, CDR2 FQGNSA, per germline. Trimming removed 2 bases at V and 2 bases at J, with 7 bases between.

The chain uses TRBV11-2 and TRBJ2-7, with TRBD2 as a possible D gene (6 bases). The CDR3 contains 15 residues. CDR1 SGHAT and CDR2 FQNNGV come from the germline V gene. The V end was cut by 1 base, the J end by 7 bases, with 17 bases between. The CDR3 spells CASSLGDGRSKEQYF. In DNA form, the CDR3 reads TGTGCCAGCAGCTTAGGGGACGGGAGAAGTAAAGAGCAGTACTTC.

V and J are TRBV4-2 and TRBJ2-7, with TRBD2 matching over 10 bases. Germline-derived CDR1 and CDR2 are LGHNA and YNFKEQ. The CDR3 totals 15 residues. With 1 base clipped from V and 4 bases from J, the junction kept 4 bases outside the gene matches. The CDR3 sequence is CASSQGLAGEYEQYF. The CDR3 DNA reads TGTGCCAGCAGCCAAGGTCTAGCGGGAGAGTACGAGCAGTACTTC.